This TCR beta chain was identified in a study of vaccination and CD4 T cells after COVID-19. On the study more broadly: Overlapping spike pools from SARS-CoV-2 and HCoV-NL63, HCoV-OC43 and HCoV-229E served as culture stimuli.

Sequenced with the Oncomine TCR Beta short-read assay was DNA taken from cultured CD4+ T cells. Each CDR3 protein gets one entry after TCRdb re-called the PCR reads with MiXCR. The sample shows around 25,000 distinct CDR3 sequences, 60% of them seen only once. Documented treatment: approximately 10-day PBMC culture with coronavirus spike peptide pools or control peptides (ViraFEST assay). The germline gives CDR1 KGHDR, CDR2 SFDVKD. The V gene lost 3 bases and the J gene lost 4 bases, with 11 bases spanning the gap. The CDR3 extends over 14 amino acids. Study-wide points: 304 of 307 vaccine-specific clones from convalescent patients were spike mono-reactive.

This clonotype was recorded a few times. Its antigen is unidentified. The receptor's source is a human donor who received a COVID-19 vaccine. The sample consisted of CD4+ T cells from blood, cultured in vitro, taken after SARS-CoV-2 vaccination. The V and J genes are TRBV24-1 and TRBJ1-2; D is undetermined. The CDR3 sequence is CATSDPNHSYGYTF. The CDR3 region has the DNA TGTGCCACCAGTGATCCAAACCACTCCTATGGCTACACCTTC.